This entry concerns a single T cell receptor (beta chain). This clonotype was recorded many times. The antigen it recognizes is unknown. Per-base quality was not reported, and no clone a single base away is much larger than it. The entry originates in a study of T cells in Graves' hyperthyroidism and ophthalmopathy (dated by TCRdb to the late 2010s). For context, the study as a whole: Peripheral blood samples were taken at the time of initial diagnosis, prior to any treatment. Prospective prediction of ophthalmopathy was tested in an independent validation cohort of some 19 hyperthyroidism patients and some 17 patients who later progressed to ophthalmopathy. The paper reports TCR Vbeta CDR3 sequencing of approximately 140 peripheral blood samples: approximately 41 ophthalmopathy, under 85 hyperthyroidism and approximately 17 progressor patients. The 100 discovery patients were divided at random into training and test sets in a 7:3 ratio. After blood sampling, hyperthyroidism patients were treated with methimazole at a starting dose of 30 mg daily, and ophthalmopathy patients were treated with high-dose intravenous methylprednisolone. In six Graves' hyperthyroidism patients, the study also compared T-cell repertoires from thyroid tissue with T-cell repertoires from blood. To identify TCR V-J signatures that set the groups apart, the researchers used a discovery cohort of more than 95 patients, made up of about 44 with Graves' ophthalmopathy and about 60 with stable Graves' hyperthyroidism.

Stable Graves' hyperthyroidism was defined as the absence of progression to ophthalmopathy over 18 months of follow-up. Hyperthyroidism patients were newly diagnosed, with disease duration under 2 months, and aged 18 to 65 years. Exclusion was applied to patients with uncontrolled infections, other autoimmune diseases, pregnancy or lactation. Diagnoses relied on clinical symptoms, serum thyroxine and TRAb, thyroid ultrasound and orbital computed tomography. PBMCs were isolated from more than 9 ml of fresh peripheral blood by Ficoll-Paque density gradient centrifugation. Total RNA was extracted with Trizol reagent, and quality was checked on an Agilent 2100 Bioanalyzer. Amplification of TCR beta CDR3 regions was carried out from RNA transcripts. The first round of RT-PCR for the TCR CDR3 was performed with the HTBI primer set and the Qiagen OneStep RT-PCR kit. Libraries were constructed in a second round of multiplex PCR, after which size selection and purification were carried out. The libraries were sequenced on an Illumina HiSeq2000 using paired-end 100 bp reads. The authors processed their data as follows. SOAPnuke was used to process the raw data, with reads discarded if the reads contained adapters or uncalled bases, had a mean Phred below 15, or lacked an exact constant-primer or identifier match. High-quality paired reads were merged with COPE v1.2.5, and unique nucleotide sequences were defined as clonotypes. MiTCR v1.1 was used to align clonotypes to the IMGT TRBV, TRBD and TRBJ reference segments. The analysis included only V-J combinations with a frequency above 0.0001, which together covered 99.2% of the repertoires. The TCS score was defined as F50 (clonal expansion) divided by E x V (chaos), with BLOSUM62-based TCRdist calculated between CDR3 peptides within each V-J. Welch's t-statistics and random forest reduced 500 to 650 V-J features to around 14, which were used in a naive Bayes classifier (R e1071). TCRdb handled the public reads itself, with Q25 trimming in fastp and clone calling in MiXCR, and kept productive beta chains. CDR3 protein duplicates are merged, each entry listing the most common genes and DNA. Here the V and J calls rest on TCRdb's processing, not on the authors' analysis. The sample table contains roughly 720,000 distinct CDR3 sequences; only one count was recorded for roughly 17% of them. Roughly 16% of the sample is held by the ten biggest clonotypes.

The CDR3 has 15 amino acids, counting the end cysteine and phenylalanine. The kept DNA is CDR3 alone, 45 bases in frame from the first base. V lost 6 bases and J lost 0 bases, and the count of bases not matched to a germline gene is 6. Looking up the germline V gene (reference sequence) yields CDR1 DFQATT and CDR2 SNEGSKA. What the authors observed across the whole study: A model built on a 13 V-J signature distinguished ophthalmopathy from stable hyperthyroidism, reaching roughly 88% sensitivity and about 81% specificity in cross-validation and 80%/75% in testing. Blood samples also contained most of the expanded thyroid clonotypes (frequency above 0.001), which suggests that blood repertoires may reflect thyroid immune responses. During validation, the model predicted progression to ophthalmopathy a median of around 7 months ahead of onset, with around 71% sensitivity and roughly 75% specificity. No statistical method was used to set the sample size in advance, and investigators knew the group allocation.

The TCR comes from a man aged 50 to 59 with Graves' hyperthyroidism. The sequence joins TRBV20-1 to TRBJ2-1; TRBD2 lines up with 9 middle nucleotides. The sequenced sample was blood. The CDR3 region reads CSAKLAGLSYNEQFF. The sequenced DNA is TGCAGTGCCAAACTAGCGGGCCTCTCCTACAATGAGCAGTTCTTC.